These T cell receptor beta chains were read from a single sample in a study of shared clonotypes between healthy human individuals. Profiled with immunoSEQ multiplex PCR; TCRdb holds only in-frame clones, not every one. This sample has some 2.1 million clones, with approximately 95% found just once. The sample consisted of naive CD8+ T cells sorted from blood. All receptors derive from a man younger than 35 in good health. The CDR3 runs from the conserved cysteine through the conserved F or W. A D gene is named only where the DNA matches it firmly. Size is omitted from some rows. Given values are once, few, many or a class for expanded clones.

cdr3_aa	cdr3_nt	d_call	v_call	j_call	clone_size
CASSLAAGRLYNEQFF	TGTGCCAGCAGCTTGGCTGCGGGAAGACTTTACAATGAGCAGTTCTTC	.	TRBV5-6	TRBJ2-1	.
CASSYGQGTDEAFF	TGTGCCAGCAGTTACGGACAGGGGACCGATGAAGCTTTCTTT	TRBD1	TRBV6-5	TRBJ1-1	.
CASSVEGRGDEAFF	TGTGCCAGCAGCGTAGAAGGAAGGGGGGATGAAGCTTTCTTT	.	TRBV9	TRBJ1-1	once
CASSVGVGGVSTDTQYF	TGTGCCAGCAGCGTAGGGGTGGGCGGGGTAAGCACAGATACGCAGTATTTT	.	TRBV9	TRBJ2-3	.
CASSPSGTGELFF	TGTGCCAGCAGCCCGTCGGGCACCGGGGAGCTGTTTTTT	.	TRBV9	TRBJ2-2	.
CASSRDRNSGNTIYF	TGTGCCAGTAGTAGGGACAGGAACTCTGGAAACACCATATATTTT	TRBD1	TRBV19	TRBJ1-3	.
CASSLKDTSTDTQYF	TGTGCCAGCAGCTTAAAAGATACTAGCACAGATACGCAGTATTTT	.	TRBV7-9	TRBJ2-3	.
CASSLFGQSNQPQHF	TGTGCCAGCAGTTTATTCGGACAGAGCAATCAGCCCCAGCATTTT	.	TRBV27	TRBJ1-5	.
CAWSLEDPYFYEQYF	TGTGCCTGGAGCTTGGAGGATCCCTATTTCTACGAGCAGTACTTC	.	TRBV30	TRBJ2-7	.
CASSRIQETQYF	TGCGCCAGCAGCCGGATTCAAGAGACCCAGTACTTC	.	TRBV10-1	TRBJ2-5	once
CASSLTIGGREDGYTF	TGTGCCAGCAGCTTGACCATAGGGGGAAGGGAGGATGGCTACACCTTC	.	TRBV7-9	TRBJ1-2	.
CASRGSPYEQYF	TGTGCCAGCAGAGGGTCCCCCTACGAGCAGTACTTC	.	TRBV6-1	TRBJ2-7	.
CASSLVGQGGTEAFF	TGTGCCAGCAGCTTGGTCGGACAGGGCGGGACTGAAGCTTTCTTT	TRBD1	TRBV7-9	TRBJ1-1	.
CASSLGGNSYEQYF	TGCGCCAGCAGCTTGGGGGGCAACTCCTACGAGCAGTACTTC	.	TRBV5-1	TRBJ2-7	.
CASSVPAEGTDTQYF	TGTGCCAGCAGCGTACCGGCAGAGGGCACAGATACGCAGTATTTT	.	TRBV9	TRBJ2-3	.
CASSVSGTGLSDTQYF	TGTGCCAGCAGCGTTTCCGGGACAGGGTTGTCAGATACGCAGTATTTT	TRBD1	TRBV5-4	TRBJ2-3	.
CASSEVGGSYTEAFF	TGTGCCAGCAGTGAAGTCGGGGGCAGTTACACTGAAGCTTTCTTT	.	TRBV6-1	TRBJ1-1	.
CASSFVGSYEQYF	TGTGCCAGCAGTTTCGTCGGCTCCTACGAGCAGTACTTC	.	TRBV27	TRBJ2-7	.
CASSFNTGYGADTQYF	TGTGCCAGCAGCTTTAACACAGGGTACGGCGCAGATACGCAGTATTTT	.	TRBV7-9	TRBJ2-3	.
CASSSVEDNSYEQYF	TGTGCCAGCAGTTCCGTGGAGGACAACTCCTACGAGCAGTACTTC	.	TRBV11-2	TRBJ2-7	.
CAISESAGADHYGYTF	TGTGCCATCAGTGAGTCGGCAGGGGCAGATCACTATGGCTACACCTTC	.	TRBV10-3	TRBJ1-2	once
CASSQMEGSGELFF	TGCGCCAGCAGCCAGATGGAGGGGTCCGGGGAGCTGTTTTTT	.	TRBV4-1	TRBJ2-2	.
CASSDDREGYF	TGTGCCAGCAGTGATGACAGGGAAGGGTACTTC	TRBD1	TRBV6-5	TRBJ2-5	.
CASSLGEASTGELFF	TGCGCCAGCAGCTTGGGGGAAGCGAGCACCGGGGAGCTGTTTTTT	.	TRBV5-1	TRBJ2-2	.
CASSEFHQPQHF	TGTGCCAGCAGTGAATTTCATCAGCCCCAGCATTTT	.	TRBV2	TRBJ1-5	few
CASSSPVLGLSGEEGEQYF	TGTGCCAGCAGCTCCCCTGTCCTCGGCCTTAGCGGGGAGGAAGGTGAGCAGTACTTC	TRBD2	TRBV7-3	TRBJ2-7	.
CAWSAGAGLAEAFF	TGTGCCTGGAGCGCCGGTGCGGGGCTCGCTGAAGCTTTCTTT	.	TRBV30	TRBJ1-1	.
CASSAWTSGTQETQYF	TGTGCCAGCAGTGCATGGACTAGCGGGACCCAAGAGACCCAGTACTTC	TRBD2	TRBV27	TRBJ2-5	.